This T cell receptor (beta chain) was captured in a study of CD8 T cells in ankylosing spondylitis. This CDR3 is built from 15 residues. With 6 bases removed from V and 2 bases from J, the gap between germline ends came to 16 bases. CDR1 is MNHEY, CDR2 SVGEGT, per germline. Construction of TCR beta libraries was performed using quantitative 5'-RACE with molecular barcodes. TCRdb used MiXCR to reprocess the 5' RACE reads, holding one entry per CDR3 protein. In the table there are about 27,000 distinct CDR3 sequences, roughly 7.9% of which are singletons. Study conclusions and caveats: Certain motif variants had earlier appeared in reactive arthritis synovial fluid and blood. Disease-linked clones were found to be CD8+ and relatively rare in peripheral blood. Seemingly distinctive of ankylosing spondylitis blood was a TCR beta motif formed by eight highly homologous variants.

This clonotype was picked up many times. What it binds is unknown. The sample consisted of blood. The rearrangement links TRBV6-2 or TRBV6-3 to TRBJ2-5, with D perhaps TRBD1 (5 bases). The source of this sequence is a male donor with ankylosing spondylitis or in good health (not recorded which). The CDR3 DNA follows: TGTGCCAGCAGAAAGTTACAGGTGACACAAGAGACCCAGTACTTC. Translating gives CASRKLQVTQETQYF.